One TCR beta chain is described in this entry. Its antigen has not been determined. No much larger clone is present one base from it, and per-base qualities are unavailable. Using the deep immunoSEQ assay, multiplex PCR amplified TCR CDR3 regions from genomic DNA. Genomic DNA extracted from each cell subset was distributed evenly over all wells of several immunoSEQ 96-well plates, and each plate served as one replicate. Each replicate PCR for sorted subsets received about 200 ng genomic DNA, equal to about 30,000 T cell genomes. Purified libraries were measured with a Qubit 3.0 fluorometer, size-checked on a Bioanalyzer 2100, and measured again with the KAPA Library Quantification kit. Every immunoSEQ 96-well plate was sequenced on a dedicated single-read 150-cycle Illumina NextSeq 550 flow cell. The study's own analysis went as follows. Because the immunoSEQ output held only junctional sequences and lacked quality scores, the filtering could not match the filtering applied to full-length reads. To assign V/J genes and CDR3, sequences were annotated using PyIR, a Python wrapper for IgBLAST v1.9, with IMGT germline references. Reads with weak V/J assignments (E-value above 1e-6), missing CDR3, stop codons, out-of-frame junctions, or ambiguous translated residues were removed. A V3J clonotype was defined by an identical inferred V gene, J gene, and CDR3 amino acid sequence. Percentage overlap between repertoires was computed as shared unique clonotypes divided by the size of the smaller repertoire. Three approaches were used to assess repertoire richness: RTK rarefaction, the Chao1 estimator, and Recon v2.1 estimates of unobserved clonotypes. OLGA was used to compute generation probabilities for all TCRbeta clonotypes that the gDNA method yielded from a handful of donors. Not all clones reach the TCRdb copy of this immuneACCESS table, which keeps in-frame sequences only. Checked studies attribute under half of the gap to unresolved V genes and leave the rest unexplained. That table is the source of V, J and clone size, and D and trimming were worked out from the DNA. The table for this sample lists roughly 650,000 clones; approximately 96% of them were counted only once. The ten largest make up about 0.12% of the sample.

This sample was taken from a study of shared clonotypes between healthy human individuals (dated by TCRdb to about 2020). Describing the broader study: The cohort comprised a couple of women and a few men aged 18 to 49 years. Between about 0.85 and 8.9 billion PBMCs per donor were obtained by leukapheresis. For each donor, CD4 naive and CD4 memory were each given three plates, CD8 naive was given two plates, and CD8 memory was given one plate. To estimate repertoire size and how much clonotypes are shared between individuals, the study performed deep sequencing of blood TCR repertoires from a few healthy adults. Libraries were prepared and TCR repertoires were sequenced by different laboratories using diverse techniques, in order to increase sequencing depth and limit assay-specific biases.

For the CD8 naive samples, CD45RO-negative cells were positively selected for CCR7, yielding a CD45RA+CCR7+ population from which TemRA cells were excluded. The donors were healthy, HIV-negative adults with no recently reported acute infections or vaccinations. Every donor was a Caucasian adult living in Nashville, Tennessee, USA. After blood collection by leukapheresis, PBMCs were isolated using Ficoll-Histopaque density gradient centrifugation and then cryopreserved in the vapor phase of liquid nitrogen. Analytical flow cytometry was used to check the purity and quantity of each magnetically sorted T cell population. From each sorted fraction, genomic DNA was isolated and quantified by UV absorbance on a Nanodrop 2000c. What the authors observed across the whole study: Clonotypes shared by all four sorted-subset donors showed higher generation probabilities than non-shared clonotypes. Because the study included a small number of donors, the genetic and exposure-history diversity represented was limited. Naive subsets generally had larger estimated clonotype richness than memory subsets. Pairwise subsampling led to the expectation that sequencing depth would affect the degree of clonotype sharing among donors. Incomplete sequencing was indicated by rarefaction of sorted-subset datasets, despite the large sequencing depth. Around 5.4% of naive CD4, roughly 3.6% of naive CD8, 2.3% of memory CD4, and about 0.4% of memory CD8 clonotypes were shared across several donors. Sampling was restricted to blood, and TCR repertoires in tissue are likely to differ from TCR repertoires in blood.

The specimen sequenced was naive CD8+ T cells sorted from blood. The cell subset or site label for this specimen denotes: CD45RA+CCR7+. The clonotype originates from a woman aged 25 to 39 in good health.

This receptor has the CDR3 CASSTVEGSAFF. The DNA sequence reads TGTGCCAGCAGCACCGTAGAGGGATCGGCTTTCTTT. This chain joins TRBV28 to TRBJ1-1; confidence is insufficient to name the D gene. Spanning cysteine to phenylalanine, the CDR3 consists of 12 amino acids. Just the 36-base CDR3 DNA is kept, in frame starting at base 1. The V end loses 6 bases and the J end loses 11 bases, and a stretch of 16 bases separates them. The germline V gene provides CDR1 MDHEN and CDR2 SYDVKM.